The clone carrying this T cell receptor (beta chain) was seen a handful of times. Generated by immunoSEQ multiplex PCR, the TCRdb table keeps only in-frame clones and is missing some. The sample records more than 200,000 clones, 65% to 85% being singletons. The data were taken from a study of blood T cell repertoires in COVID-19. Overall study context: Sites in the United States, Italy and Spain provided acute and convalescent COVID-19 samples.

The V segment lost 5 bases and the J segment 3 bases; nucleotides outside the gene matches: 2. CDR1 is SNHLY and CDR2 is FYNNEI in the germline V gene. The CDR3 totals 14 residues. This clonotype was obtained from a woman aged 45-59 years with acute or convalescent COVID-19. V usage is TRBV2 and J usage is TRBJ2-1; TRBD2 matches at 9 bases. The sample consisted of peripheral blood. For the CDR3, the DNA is TGTGCCAGCAGTATTAGCGGGAGCTACAATGAGCAGTTCTTC. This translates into CASSISGSYNEQFF.